These 5 T cell receptor beta chains were all obtained from the same sample, sequenced in a study of T-cell reconstitution after alpha-beta-depleted transplantation in children. Construction of the TCRbeta library involved unique molecular identifiers. Via MiXCR, TCRdb re-called the PCR reads, giving one row per CDR3 protein. The sample contains 250,000 or so distinct CDR3 sequences, under 30% of which appear only once. This specimen consisted of PBMCs, mostly from graft donor cells, obtained 360 days after TCRalphabeta/CD19-depleted stem cell transplant. These receptors were obtained from a female patient aged 2-15 years who had a stem cell transplant for congenital amegakaryocytic thrombocytopenia, so the T cells may come from the graft donor.

This clonotype was detected only a few times. The gene calls are TRBV20-1 and TRBJ2-7; TRBD2 agrees at 11 bases. CDR3 length: 16 residues. V dropped 0 bases and J dropped 3; count of bases not matched to a gene: 7. Germline V gene sequence: CDR1 DFQATT, CDR2 SNEGSKA (reference sequence). This CDR3 is CSARESSGRRDYEQYF. The CDR3 DNA is TGCAGTGCTAGAGAGTCTAGCGGGAGGCGTGACTACGAGCAGTACTTC.

This rearrangement joins TRBV18 to TRBJ1-5; D gene unclear. The CDR3 length is 14 residues. V dropped 3 bases and J dropped 8 bases, with 14 bases sitting between them. In germline, CDR1 is KGHSH, CDR2 LQKENI. The CDR3 bases are TGTGCCAGCTCACCGACGGGCTCCCGGAAGCCCCAGCATTTT. Translation gives CASSPTGSRKPQHF. Together with reference TRBV18 and TRBJ1-5, the CDR3 gives the full variable domain: NAGVMQNPRHLVRRRGQEARLRCSPMKGHSHVYWYRQLPEEGLKFMVYLQKENIIDESGMPKERFSAEFPKEGPSILRIQQVVRGDSAAYFCASSPTGSRKPQHFGDGTRLSIL.

This clonotype occurred a few times. The chain recombines TRBV20-1 with TRBJ2-3; TRBD1 matches 7 bases. CDR1 and CDR2 from the germline V gene are DFQATT and SNEGSKA (reference sequence). J lost 3 bases, V lost 6 bases, and 9 bases had no gene match. This CDR3 is 14 amino acids long. Here the CDR3 reads CSAPDRVATDTQYF. CDR3 nucleotides: TGCAGTGCCCCCGACAGGGTTGCTACAGATACGCAGTATTTT.

J is TRBJ2-3 and V is TRBV30; 14 bases agree with TRBD2. The CDR3 totals 15 residues. The germline CDR1 and CDR2 sequences are GTSNPN and SVGIG (reference sequence). V shed 3 bases, J shed 4 bases, and the junction held 3 bases outside the gene matches. The CDR3 sequence: CAWRQTSGRADTQYF. For the CDR3, the DNA is TGTGCCTGGAGACAGACTAGCGGGAGGGCAGATACGCAGTATTTT.

The chain recombines TRBV2 with TRBJ2-3; TRBD1 agrees at 8 bases. Germline V lookup: CDR1 SNHLY, CDR2 FYNNEI. The CDR3 covers 14 residues. V was clipped by 6 bases and J by 0 bases; unmatched bases: 2. CDR3 in DNA: TGTGCCAGCAGGGACAGGGCGAGCACAGATACGCAGTATTTT. Protein sequence: CASRDRASTDTQYF.